These 28 T cell receptor beta chains originate from one sample sequenced in a study of breast tumors, draining lymph nodes, adjacent tissues. TCRdb itself ran the multiplex PCR reads through MiXCR, one entry per CDR3 protein. This repertoire shows approximately 12,000 distinct CDR3 sequences, over 45% found once; its top ten account for roughly 37%. The sample taken for sequencing was tumor-adjacent breast tissue. The receptor source for this set is a female donor with breast cancer. Some clones in this sample may be carry-over from other donors' samples.

Remarks on this clonotype: One junction end disagrees with the germline gene, perhaps due to a read error. For the CDR3, the DNA is TGCGCCAGCAAGGGCTCTGGAAACACCATATATTTC. Amino acids: CASKGSGNTIYF. This chain uses TRBV5-1 with TRBJ1-3; no firm D call. Germline CDR1 reads SGHRS; CDR2 reads YFSETQ. The CDR3 has 12 residues.

This clonotype was picked up a small number of times. A much more abundant neighbour one base away suggests this may be a read error. The rearrangement joins TRBV7-2 to TRBJ2-5; D tentatively fits TRBD1 or TRBD2 (6 bases each). The germline V and J ends were trimmed by 5 bases and 9 bases, with 10 bases remaining between them. This CDR3 contains 11 residues. Germline-derived CDR1 and CDR2 are SGHTA and FQGNSA. CDR3 in amino acids: CASSPGEAQYF. The CDR3 DNA reads as TGTGCCAGCAGCCCAGGGGAGGCCCAGTACTTC. The entire variable domain, with the rest obtained from reference TRBV7-2 and TRBJ2-5, is as follows: GAGVSQSPSNKVTEKGKDVELRCDPISGHTALYWYRQSLGQGLEFLIYFQGNSAPDKSGLPSDRFSAERTGGSVSTLTIQRTQQEDSAVYLCASSPGEAQYFGPGTRLLVL.

The chain recombines TRBV7-9 with TRBJ2-1; TRBD2 aligns across 7 bases. V lost 3 bases, J lost 7 bases, and 6 bases stayed unmatched. CDR1 SEHNR and CDR2 FQNEAQ come from the germline V gene (reference sequence). The CDR3 is made up of 14 amino acids. The CDR3, as DNA: TGTGCCAGCAGCTTTCTTCTGGGAGGGAATGAGCAGTTCTTC. It is translated as CASSFLLGGNEQFF.

The DNA for the CDR3 is TGCGCCAGCAGCGCCGGGACAGGGGCCGGGGAGCTGTTTTTT. This encodes CASSAGTGAGELFF. The genes are TRBV5-1 and TRBJ2-2; TRBD1 matches 10 bases. The CDR3 spans 14 residues. Looked up from germline, CDR1 is SGHRS and CDR2 is YFSETQ. V shed 4 bases, J shed 6 bases, and the junction held 3 bases outside the gene matches.

This CDR3 reads CASSPGTSGSVNTQYF. CDR3 sequence (DNA): TGCGCCAGCAGCCCGGGGACTAGCGGGAGTGTGAATACGCAGTATTTT. This chain connects TRBV4-1 to TRBJ2-3; 14 bases match TRBD2. Per germline, CDR1 MGHRA and CDR2 YSYEKL. The CDR3 is 16 residues long. V lost 4 bases to trimming and J lost 7 bases; unmatched junction nucleotides: 7.

The chain has TRBV5-6 and TRBJ2-7, with TRBD2 matching 7 bases. This CDR3 spans 19 amino acids. Germline V gene sequence: CDR1 SGHDT, CDR2 YYEEEE. With 0 bases clipped from V and 2 bases from J, the junction kept 17 bases outside the gene matches. The CDR3 loop is CASSLEVLAAGSDTYEQYF. In DNA form, the CDR3 reads TGTGCCAGCAGCTTGGAGGTCCTAGCGGCCGGATCTGACACCTACGAGCAGTACTTC.

The V call is TRBV4-2, the J call TRBJ2-1; TRBD2 aligns across 8 bases. The CDR3 is made up of 17 amino acids. The J segment lost 2 bases and the V segment lost 0 bases, leaving 6 bases of the junction unmatched. The germline V gene has CDR1 LGHNA and CDR2 YNFKEQ. The CDR3 sequence is CASSQDWSSGPYNEQFF. Here the CDR3 DNA reads TGTGCCAGCAGCCAAGATTGGTCTAGCGGGCCCTACAATGAGCAGTTCTTC.

This clonotype ranks as medium-sized. This chain joins TRBV12-3 or TRBV12-4 and TRBJ1-5; D ambiguous. This CDR3 spans 15 amino acids. V lost 4 bases, J lost 3 bases, and 13 bases lay in between. The CDR3 here is CASSWRHTNNQPQHF. The CDR3 DNA is TGTGCCAGCAGTTGGAGACACACGAACAATCAGCCCCAGCATTTT.

There are many counts of this clonotype. V is TRBV16 and J is TRBJ1-4; 7 nucleotides align to TRBD1. Germline trimming cut 7 bases from V and 8 bases from J; bases unmatched to any gene: 10. In germline, CDR1 is KGHSY, CDR2 FQNENV. This CDR3 contains 14 residues. The CDR3 is CASTLTGVREKLFF. CDR3 in DNA: TGTGCCAGCACCCTAACAGGGGTACGCGAAAAACTGTTTTTT.

This clonotype is medium-sized within its sample. The V and J genes are TRBV7-9 and TRBJ2-7, with TRBD1 matching over 11 bases. The CDR3 is 14 amino acids. Germline lookup yields CDR1 SEHNR and CDR2 FQNEAQ (reference sequence). Trimming cost V 5 bases and J 5 bases; bases outside gene matches: 5. CDR3 region: CASSPDRGRNEQYF. In DNA form, the CDR3 reads TGTGCCAGCAGCCCGGACAGGGGGCGGAACGAGCAGTACTTC.

This clonotype appeared many times. This sequence joins TRBV9 and TRBJ2-1; D assignment may be TRBD1 or TRBD2 (5 bases each). CDR1 is SGDLS, CDR2 YYNGEE, per germline. V dropped 3 bases and J dropped 6 bases, with 16 bases sitting between them. The CDR3 consists of 15 residues. CDR3 in amino acids: CASSAPGPRFNEQFF. CDR3 coding DNA: TGTGCCAGCAGCGCACCGGGACCGCGTTTCAATGAGCAGTTCTTC.

The genes are TRBV4-1 and TRBJ1-2; no firm D call. The CDR3 has 12 residues. Germline V gene data show CDR1 as MGHRA and CDR2 as YSYEKL. V was pared by 4 bases and J by 6 bases, with 9 bases between. CDR3 in DNA: TGCGCCAGCAGCCCGGGGTCTCATGGCTACACCTTC. Encoded protein: CASSPGSHGYTF.

This clonotype has ten or more counts. The CDR3 nucleotides read TGTGCCAGCAGTTACAGCTTCTCTGGAAACACCATATATTTT. Translating gives CASSYSFSGNTIYF. This chain uses TRBV12-3 or TRBV12-4 with TRBJ1-3, with unresolved D. Deletions cut 4 bases from V and 0 bases from J, with 7 bases between. CDR3 length: 14 amino acids.

Notes on this clonotype: The CDR3 does not end in the conserved phenylalanine or tryptophan, so this is likely a read error. The chain combines TRBV7-3 with TRBJ2-2; 8 bases are shared with TRBD2. V was pared by 1 base and J by 2 bases, with 3 bases of the junction left unmatched. CDR3 length: 16 amino acids. Per germline, CDR1 SGHTA and CDR2 FQGTGA. The CDR3 spells CASSLNAGGNTGELFS. The DNA of the CDR3 is TGTGCCAGCAGCTTAAATGCGGGGGGAAACACCGGGGAGCTGTTTTCT.

This clonotype has ten or more counts. The rearrangement links TRBV7-8 to TRBJ2-5; the D is unclear. CDR1 SGHVS and CDR2 FQNEAQ come from the germline V gene. Trimming cost V 2 bases and J 4 bases, with 5 bases left between them. The length of the CDR3 is 12 residues. The CDR3 here is CASSLNRETQYF. The CDR3 nucleotides are TGTGCCAGCAGCTTAAACCGAGAGACCCAGTACTTC.

This clonotype was counted ten times or more. Compared with germline, one end of the junction differs, possibly owing to a read error. J is TRBJ2-7 and V is TRBV6-5; 10 positions match TRBD1. This CDR3 spans 16 amino acids. The V gene's germline CDR1 is MNHEY and CDR2 SVGAGI. The CDR3 coding sequence is TGTGCCAGCAGTCACTCCGGGACAGGGGCCTCCTACGAGCAGTACTTC. This translates into CASSHSGTGASYEQYF.

The table lists this clonotype with many counts. This chain connects TRBV28 to TRBJ1-3; no firm D call. The germline V and J ends were trimmed by 8 bases and 1 base, with 9 bases remaining between them. Germline CDR1 and CDR2: MDHEN and SYDVKM. The CDR3 consists of 13 residues. The DNA for the CDR3 is TGTGCCAGCGCCCGCGCGTCTGGAAACACCATATATTTT. Its translation is CASARASGNTIYF.

This clonotype appeared a few times. The J gene is TRBJ1-2, the V gene TRBV5-1; 7 nucleotides align to TRBD1. The germline gives CDR1 SGHRS, CDR2 YFSETQ. The CDR3 length is 14 residues. V shed 4 bases, J shed 7 bases, and the junction held 10 bases outside the gene matches. As DNA, the CDR3 is TGCGCCAGCAGCGCCGGGACAGTCGGGAGTGGCTACACCTTC. Its translation: CASSAGTVGSGYTF.

This clonotype occurred many times. The chain is built from TRBV5-1 and TRBJ1-5; the match to TRBD1 covers 9 bases. V lost 4 bases and J lost 4; bases outside the gene matches: 6. CDR3 length: 15 amino acids. Germline V gene data show CDR1 as SGHRS and CDR2 as YFSETQ. DNA for the CDR3: TGCGCCAGCAGCGCCGGGACAGGGCTTAATCAGCCCCAGCATTTT. It yields the protein CASSAGTGLNQPQHF.

The chain uses TRBV7-3 and TRBJ2-5; 9 bases are a match to TRBD2. Germline values: CDR1 SGHTA, CDR2 FQGTGA. Trimming at V came to 3 bases and at J to 9 bases, leaving 11 bases not matched to a gene. CDR3 size: 15 residues. In nucleotides, the CDR3 is TGTGCCAGCAGCTTCGGCGGGGGGGCCCAGGAAGCCCAGTACTTC. Its translation: CASSFGGGAQEAQYF.

The chain couples TRBV12-3 or TRBV12-4 to TRBJ2-3; TRBD2 might be the D (6 bases). The V end lost 6 bases, the J end lost 4 bases, and 11 bases lay between the germline ends. The CDR3 has 13 residues. The CDR3 spells CASSLGLADTQYF. In DNA form, the CDR3 reads TGTGCCAGCAGCCTGGGACTCGCAGATACGCAGTATTTT.

The chain couples TRBV7-9 to TRBJ2-7; tentatively, D is TRBD1 (6 bases). This CDR3 contains 14 residues. Trimming took off 0 bases at V and 6 bases at J, with 12 bases between the two ends. CDR1 SEHNR and CDR2 FQNEAQ come from the germline V gene (reference sequence). The CDR3 DNA is TGTGCCAGCAGCTTAGCAGGGACAATTAGCGAGCAGTACTTC. As protein: CASSLAGTISEQYF. The variable domain in full, with the rest retrieved from reference TRBV7-9 and TRBJ2-7, is DTGVSQNPRHKITKRGQNVTFRCDPISEHNRLYWYRQTLGQGPEFLTYFQNEAQLEKSRLLSDRFSAERPKGSFSTLEIQRTEQGDSAMYLCASSLAGTISEQYFGPGTRLTVT.

The gene calls are TRBV9 and TRBJ2-1; the match to TRBD1 covers 8 bases. The V gene's germline CDR1 is SGDLS and CDR2 YYNGEE. There are 15 residues in the CDR3. Unmatched junction bases numbered 23, after V lost 9 bases and J lost 15 bases. CDR3 DNA sequence: TGTGCCAACACTCCAGGGGGCGCATCCTACCATGAGTCGTTCTTC. This encodes CANTPGGASYHESFF.

This clonotype came up a few times. This rearrangement joins TRBV6-1 to TRBJ1-2; D is undetermined. V was cut by 10 bases and J by 0 bases, with 9 bases left in between. The CDR3 is 12 amino acids. CDR1 and CDR2 (germline): MNHNS, SASEGT. The CDR3 region has the DNA TGTGCCACCACACTCGCTAACTATGGCTACACCTTC. It translates to CATTLANYGYTF.

The V and J genes are TRBV2 and TRBJ2-5, with a weak D call TRBD2 (6 bases). V shed 10 bases and J shed 0 bases, with 15 bases lying between them. The germline V gene has CDR1 SNHLY and CDR2 FYNNEI. The CDR3 runs 14 residues. CDR3 amino acids: CANRGDGHQETQYF. As DNA, the CDR3 is TGTGCCAACCGCGGGGACGGACACCAAGAGACCCAGTACTTC.

This clonotype has a count of ten or more. This chain links TRBV6-1 with TRBJ2-5; D is perhaps TRBD1 (6 bases). V was shortened by 7 bases and J by 4 bases, with 16 bases between the two germline ends. The V gene's germline CDR1 is MNHNS and CDR2 SASEGT. There are 14 residues in the CDR3. CDR3 amino acids: CASTSWRRGETQYF. CDR3 nucleotides: TGTGCCAGCACTTCTTGGCGCAGGGGAGAGACCCAGTACTTC.

In regard to this clonotype: As the CDR3 is not closed by the conserved phenylalanine or tryptophan, this likely results from a read error. V is TRBV7-9 and J is TRBJ2-5, with TRBD2 as a possible D gene (5 bases). The CDR3 consists of 14 residues. CDR1 and CDR2 (germline): SEHNR, FQNEAQ (reference sequence). Trimming shortened V by 5 bases and J by 4 bases, and 14 bases separated the two germline ends. Here the CDR3 DNA reads TGTGCCAGCAGCCATGAGCTAGCTTCAGAGACCCAGTACCTC. Its protein is CASSHELASETQYL.

By share of the sample, this clonotype is medium-sized (0.01 to 0.1%). This chain uses TRBV7-8 with TRBJ2-3, with D possibly matching TRBD1 (6 bases). V was shortened by 2 bases and J by 2 bases, with 11 bases between the two germline ends. The CDR3 runs to 15 residues. Germline V CDR1 and CDR2: SGHVS, FQNEAQ. CDR3 DNA sequence: TGTGCCAGCAGCTTACAGGGGCGTCCCACAGATACGCAGTATTTT. This codes for CASSLQGRPTDTQYF.